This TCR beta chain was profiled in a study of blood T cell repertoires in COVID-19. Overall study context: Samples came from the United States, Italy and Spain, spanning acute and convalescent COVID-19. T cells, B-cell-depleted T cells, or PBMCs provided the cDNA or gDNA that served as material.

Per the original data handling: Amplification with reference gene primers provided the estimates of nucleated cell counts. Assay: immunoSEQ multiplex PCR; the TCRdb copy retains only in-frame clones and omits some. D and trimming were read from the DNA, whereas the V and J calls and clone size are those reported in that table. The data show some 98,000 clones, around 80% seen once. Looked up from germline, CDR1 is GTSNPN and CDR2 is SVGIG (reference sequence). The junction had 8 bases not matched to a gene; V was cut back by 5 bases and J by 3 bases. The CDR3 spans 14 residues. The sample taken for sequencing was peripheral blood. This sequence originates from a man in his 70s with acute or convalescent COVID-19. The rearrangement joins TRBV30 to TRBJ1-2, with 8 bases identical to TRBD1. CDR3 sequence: CAWALQGADYGYTF. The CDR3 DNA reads TGTGCCTGGGCACTCCAGGGGGCTGACTATGGCTACACCTTC.